These 11 T cell receptor beta chains originate from one sample sequenced in a study of blood T cell repertoires in COVID-19. Produced via immunoSEQ multiplex PCR; TCRdb's table is partial and in-frame only. Found here are over 250,000 clones, 86% of them singletons; the top ten hold roughly 9.8%. The source material was peripheral blood. The receptors shown here come from a man aged 35 to 55 who had recovered from COVID-19.

This clone was recorded once. The chain recombines TRBV29-1 with TRBJ1-3; 12 positions match TRBD1. V was pared by 7 bases and J by 4 bases, with 5 bases of the junction left unmatched. Per germline, CDR1 SQVTM and CDR2 ANQGSEA. The CDR3 loop spans 14 amino acids. In nucleotides, the CDR3 is TGCAGCGCCGGGGACAGGGGGCCCGGAAACACCATATATTTT. Protein sequence: CSAGDRGPGNTIYF.

The chain carries TRBV4-1 and TRBJ2-2, with D perhaps matching TRBD2 (6 bases). With 4 bases removed from V and 7 bases from J, the gap between germline ends came to 16 bases. This CDR3 region has 15 residues. The germline V gene has CDR1 MGHRA and CDR2 YSYEKL. This CDR3 is CASSLVPGGGGELFF. CDR3 DNA: TGCGCCAGCAGCCTGGTCCCTGGGGGAGGCGGGGAGCTGTTTTTT.

The chain couples TRBV20-1 to TRBJ2-7; D possibly corresponds to TRBD1 (6 bases). The CDR3 extends over 11 amino acids. V shed 7 bases and J shed 6 bases, with 13 bases lying between them. In germline, CDR1 is DFQATT, CDR2 SNEGSKA (reference sequence). DNA of the CDR3: TGCAGTGTCAAGGGGGATACCGAGCAGTACTTC. Its protein product is CSVKGDTEQYF.

A single count supports this clone. The chain links TRBV3-1 (or the pseudogene TRBV3-2) to TRBJ1-1; 7 bases are a match to TRBD1. The V gene's germline CDR1 is LGHDT and CDR2 YNNKEL (reference sequence). The J segment lost 0 bases and the V segment lost 3 bases, leaving 10 bases of the junction unmatched. The length of the CDR3 is 17 residues. For the CDR3, the DNA is TGTGCCAGCAGCCACCCGTGGCCCGGGACAGTGAACACTGAAGCTTTCTTT. Translation gives CASSHPWPGTVNTEAFF.

The count of this clone is one. The chain recombines TRBV7-2 with TRBJ1-4; tentatively, D is TRBD1 (5 bases). Trimming left V 1 base short and J 2 bases short, with 14 bases between. The germline gives CDR1 SGHTA, CDR2 FQGNSA. There are 17 residues in the CDR3. CDR3 sequence (DNA): TGTGCCAGCAGCTTAGGTCACAGGTTTTCCACTAATGAAAAACTGTTTTTT. Its protein is CASSLGHRFSTNEKLFF.

The genes are TRBV6-5 and TRBJ1-2; no clear D gene. Germline CDR1 reads MNHEY; CDR2 reads SVGAGI. CDR3 length: 14 residues. Trimming shortened V by 4 bases and J by 7 bases, and 16 bases separated the two germline ends. In DNA form, the CDR3 reads TGTGCCAGCAGTTTGGTAGCCGGTCGCATTGGCTACACCTTC. It is translated as CASSLVAGRIGYTF.

The rearrangement uses TRBV11-2 and TRBJ2-1; D gene uncertain. The CDR3 covers 12 residues. The ends were cut back, 4 bases at V and 4 bases at J, with 5 bases in the middle. Germline CDR1 reads SGHAT; CDR2 reads FQNNGV. CDR3 in DNA: TGTGCCAGCAGCTCTCTATACAATGAGCAGTTCTTC. It encodes CASSSLYNEQFF.

At least ten counts were recorded for this clone. The sample carries other DNA sequences with the same CDR3. The chain recombines TRBV7-2 with TRBJ2-3; perhaps TRBD1 as D (5 bases). CDR3 length equals 15 residues. The germline CDR1 and CDR2 sequences are SGHTA and FQGNSA. V was clipped by 1 base and J by 0 bases, with 8 bases between them. The CDR3 is CASSLGQGSTDTQYF. The CDR3 DNA is TGTGCCAGCAGCTTAGGGCAGGGTAGCACAGATACGCAGTATTTT. Together with reference TRBV7-2 and TRBJ2-3, the CDR3 gives the full variable domain: GAGVSQSPSNKVTEKGKDVELRCDPISGHTALYWYRQSLGQGLEFLIYFQGNSAPDKSGLPSDRFSAERTGGSVSTLTIQRTQQEDSAVYLCASSLGQGSTDTQYFGPGTRLTVL.

The CDR3 DNA reads TGTGCCTGGAATTTTCTGGGCAGGAACTATGGCTACACCTTC. Translated, it gives CAWNFLGRNYGYTF. The chain carries TRBV30 and TRBJ1-2; D remains ambiguous. The CDR3 has 14 residues. Looked up from germline, CDR1 is GTSNPN and CDR2 is SVGIG (reference sequence). V shed 4 bases and J shed 2 bases, with 14 bases lying between them.

This clone appeared once. This chain links TRBV11-3 with TRBJ2-1; TRBD2 agrees at 7 bases. The CDR3 spans 14 residues. V dropped 5 bases and J dropped 7; count of bases not matched to a gene: 8. Germline V gene lookup returns CDR1 SGHNT and CDR2 YENEEA. Written as DNA, the CDR3 is TGTGCCAGCAGCCGGGGGGAGGTGGAGAATGAGCAGTTCTTC. The encoded protein is CASSRGEVENEQFF.

The chain has TRBV12-5 and TRBJ2-7, with 8 nucleotides matching TRBD1. Germline loops: CDR1 LGHNT, CDR2 FRNRAP. With V trimmed by 2 bases and J by 6 bases, 9 bases remained unmatched. The CDR3 covers 15 residues. CDR3 sequence (DNA): TGTGCTAGTGGTTTGTCACAGGGGGTGTTGGGCGAGCAGTACTTC. This sequence encodes CASGLSQGVLGEQYF. Looking up the rest from reference TRBV12-5 and TRBJ2-7 gives the full variable domain: DARVTQTPRHKVTEMGQEVTMRCQPILGHNTVFWYRQTMMQGLELLAYFRNRAPLDDSGMPKDRFSAEMPDATLATLKIQPSEPRDSAVYFCASGLSQGVLGEQYFGPGTRLTVT.